This passage covers 2 T cell receptor beta chains from one sample sequenced in a study of blood T cell repertoires in COVID-19. TCRdb's copy holds only in-frame clones and misses some; the assay was immunoSEQ multiplex PCR. Among tens of thousands of clones listed, approximately 83% were seen once. The sample consisted of peripheral blood. The receptors were sampled from a middle-aged man with acute or convalescent COVID-19.

The chain links TRBV27 to TRBJ2-2; 9 nucleotides line up with TRBD1. The ends lost 0 bases at V and 1 base at J; junction bases unmatched: 0. Looked up from germline, CDR1 is MNHEY and CDR2 is SMNVEV (reference sequence). The CDR3 is 16 residues long. In nucleotides, the CDR3 is TGTGCCAGCAGTTTATCGGGACAGGGGAACACCGGGGAGCTGTTTTTT. This translates into CASSLSGQGNTGELFF.

The rearrangement uses TRBV21-1 and TRBJ1-2; the DNA was not compared with TRBD1, the D call given in the table. TRBV21-1 is termed a pseudogene. The CDR3 runs 13 residues. The CDR3 here is CASSGQGKDGYTF. The CDR3 nucleotides read TGTGCCAGCAGCGGACAGGGGAAGGATGGCTACACCTTC.